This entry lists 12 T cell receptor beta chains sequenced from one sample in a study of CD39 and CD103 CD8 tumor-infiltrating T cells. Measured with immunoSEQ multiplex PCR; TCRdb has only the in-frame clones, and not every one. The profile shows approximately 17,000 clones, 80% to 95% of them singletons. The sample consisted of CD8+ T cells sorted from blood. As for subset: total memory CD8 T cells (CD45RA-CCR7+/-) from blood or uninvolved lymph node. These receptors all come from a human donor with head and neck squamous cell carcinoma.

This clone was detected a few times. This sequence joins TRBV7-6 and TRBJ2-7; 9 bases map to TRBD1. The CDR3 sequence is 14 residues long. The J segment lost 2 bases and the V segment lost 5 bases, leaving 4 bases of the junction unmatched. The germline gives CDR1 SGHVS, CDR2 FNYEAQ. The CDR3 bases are TGTGCCAGCAGCCCAGGGACAGGGACCTACGAGCAGTACTTC. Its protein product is CASSPGTGTYEQYF.

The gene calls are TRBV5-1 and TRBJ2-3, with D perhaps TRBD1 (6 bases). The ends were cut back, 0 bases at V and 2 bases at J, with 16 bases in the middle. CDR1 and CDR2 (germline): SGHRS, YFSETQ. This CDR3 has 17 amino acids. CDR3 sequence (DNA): TGCGCCAGCAGCTTGGCTAACACAGGGACCACCACAGATACGCAGTATTTT. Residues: CASSLANTGTTTDTQYF.

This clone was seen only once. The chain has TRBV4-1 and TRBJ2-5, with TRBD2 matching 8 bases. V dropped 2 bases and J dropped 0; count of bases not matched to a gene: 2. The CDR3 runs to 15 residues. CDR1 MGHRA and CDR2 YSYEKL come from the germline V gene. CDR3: CASSQTSGYQETQYF. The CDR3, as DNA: TGCGCCAGCAGCCAAACTAGCGGATACCAAGAGACCCAGTACTTC.

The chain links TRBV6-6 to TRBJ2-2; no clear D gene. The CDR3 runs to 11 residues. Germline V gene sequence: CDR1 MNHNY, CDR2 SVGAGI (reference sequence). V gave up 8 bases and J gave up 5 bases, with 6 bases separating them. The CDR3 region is CASSFTGELFF. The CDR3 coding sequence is TGTGCCAGCTCGTTTACCGGGGAGCTGTTTTTT.

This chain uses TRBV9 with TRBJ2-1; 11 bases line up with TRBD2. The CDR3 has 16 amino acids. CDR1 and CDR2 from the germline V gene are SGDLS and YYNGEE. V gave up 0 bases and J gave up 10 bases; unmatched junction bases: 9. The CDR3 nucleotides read TGTGCCAGCAGCGTAGCTGCTAGCGGGGGGTACAGGGAGCAGTTCTTC. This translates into CASSVAASGGYREQFF.

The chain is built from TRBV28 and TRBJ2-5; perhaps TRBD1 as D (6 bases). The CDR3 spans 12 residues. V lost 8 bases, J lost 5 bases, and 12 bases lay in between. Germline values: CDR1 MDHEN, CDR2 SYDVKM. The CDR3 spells CASGPDRETQYF. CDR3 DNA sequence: TGTGCCAGCGGGCCCGACAGGGAGACCCAGTACTTC. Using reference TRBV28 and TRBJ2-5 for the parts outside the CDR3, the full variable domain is DVKVTQSSRYLVKRTGEKVFLECVQDMDHENMFWYRQDPGLGLRLIYFSYDVKMKEKGDIPEGYSVSREKKERFSLILESASTNQTSMYLCASGPDRETQYFGPGTRLLVL.

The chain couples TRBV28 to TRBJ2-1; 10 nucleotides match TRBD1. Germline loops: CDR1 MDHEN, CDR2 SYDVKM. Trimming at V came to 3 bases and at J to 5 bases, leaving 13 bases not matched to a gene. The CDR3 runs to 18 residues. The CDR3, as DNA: TGTGCCAGCAGTTTTCAGGGACAGGGGTTCCTATCCAACAATGAGCAGTTCTTC. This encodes CASSFQGQGFLSNNEQFF.

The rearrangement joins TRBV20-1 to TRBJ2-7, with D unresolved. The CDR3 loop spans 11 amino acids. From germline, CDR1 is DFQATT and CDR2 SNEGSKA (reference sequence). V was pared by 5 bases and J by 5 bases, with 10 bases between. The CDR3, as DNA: TGCAGTGCTCCCCTTCTGAACGAGCAGTACTTC. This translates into CSAPLLNEQYF.

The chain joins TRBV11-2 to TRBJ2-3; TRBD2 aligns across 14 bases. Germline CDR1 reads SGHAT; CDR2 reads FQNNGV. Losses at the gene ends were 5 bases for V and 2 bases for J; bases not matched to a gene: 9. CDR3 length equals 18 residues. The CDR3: CASSAAGLAGANTDTQYF. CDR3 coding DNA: TGTGCCAGCAGCGCCGCGGGACTAGCGGGGGCTAACACAGATACGCAGTATTTT.

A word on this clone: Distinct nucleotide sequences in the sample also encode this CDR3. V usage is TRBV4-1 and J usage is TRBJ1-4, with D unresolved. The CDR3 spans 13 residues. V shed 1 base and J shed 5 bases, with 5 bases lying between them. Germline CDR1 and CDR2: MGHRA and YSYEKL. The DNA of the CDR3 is TGCGCCAGCAGCCAAGGAGGGAATGAAAAACTGTTTTTT. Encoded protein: CASSQGGNEKLFF.

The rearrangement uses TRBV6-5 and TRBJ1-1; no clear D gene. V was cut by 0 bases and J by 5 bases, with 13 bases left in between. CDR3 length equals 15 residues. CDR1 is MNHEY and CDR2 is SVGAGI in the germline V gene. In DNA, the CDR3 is TGTGCCAGCAGTTACTCGACCACTCTGGGGACTGAAGCTTTCTTT. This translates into CASSYSTTLGTEAFF.

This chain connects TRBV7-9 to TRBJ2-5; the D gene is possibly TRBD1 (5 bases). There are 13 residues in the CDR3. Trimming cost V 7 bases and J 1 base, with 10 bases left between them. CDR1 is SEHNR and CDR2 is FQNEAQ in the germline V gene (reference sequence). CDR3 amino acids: CASTGIAQETQYF. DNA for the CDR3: TGTGCCAGCACAGGGATAGCCCAAGAGACCCAGTACTTC.